The present TCR beta chain was sequenced within a study of blood T cell repertoires in COVID-19. Study at large: The samples span acute and convalescent COVID-19 from the United States, Italy and Spain.

V was trimmed by 7 bases and J by 2 bases, leaving 20 bases between them. Germline V lookup: CDR1 SGHTA, CDR2 FQGNSA. There are 17 residues in the CDR3. This table comes from immunoSEQ multiplex PCR, and its TCRdb copy is limited to in-frame clones, with some not included. The sample consists of around 370,000 clones, about 93% of them appearing once. Sequencing was done on a sample of peripheral blood. V gene TRBV7-2 combines with J gene TRBJ2-2; D uncertain. The TCR originated in a woman aged 18-30 years who had recovered from COVID-19. CDR3 DNA: TGTGCCAGCAACCCGAGCGCTGCCAGAGTAAACACCGGGGAGCTGTTTTTT. Amino acids: CASNPSAARVNTGELFF.